A single sample gave rise to the 21 T cell receptor beta chains below, sequenced in a study of T cell changes during pregnancy in multiple sclerosis. Assay used: immunoSEQ multiplex PCR; TCRdb lists only in-frame clones, some missing. The sample consists of tens of thousands of clones, 80% to 95% of them appearing once. The input for sequencing was peripheral blood, taken in the second trimester of pregnancy. These receptors originate from a female donor with multiple sclerosis, enrolled in a pregnancy study.

This chain connects TRBV6-4 to TRBJ2-4; 9 bases fit TRBD2. Germline assignment: CDR1 MRHNA and CDR2 SNTAGT. The CDR3 has 14 residues. V was clipped by 3 bases and J by 8 bases; unmatched bases: 5. The CDR3 here is CASSELAGQHIQYF. CDR3 nucleotides: TGTGCCAGCAGTGAGCTAGCGGGACAACACATTCAGTACTTC.

The chain carries TRBV25-1 and TRBJ1-2; 7 bases fit TRBD1. Germline V gene sequence: CDR1 MGHDK, CDR2 SYGVNS. This CDR3 is built from 12 residues. CDR3 nucleotides: TGTGCAACACTCGAGGGGGCGAAGGGCTACACCTTC. It encodes CATLEGAKGYTF.

The chain couples TRBV11-2 to TRBJ2-7; the D gene is possibly TRBD1 (7 bases). The CDR3 covers 14 residues. Per the germline V gene, CDR1 is SGHAT and CDR2 is FQNNGV. V lost 5 bases, J lost 3 bases, and 14 bases lay in between. The DNA for the CDR3 is TGTGCCAGCAGCGCCAGGGGGGATTTCTACGAGCAGTACTTC. Its protein product is CASSARGDFYEQYF. Full variable domain (missing parts from reference TRBV11-2 and TRBJ2-7): EAGVAQSPRYKIIEKRQSVAFWCNPISGHATLYWYQQILGQGPKLLIQFQNNGVVDDSQLPKDRFSAERLKGVDSTLKIQPAKLEDSAVYLCASSARGDFYEQYFGPGTRLTVT.

J is TRBJ2-5 and V is TRBV7-2; D not certain. Germline V gene sequence: CDR1 SGHTA, CDR2 FQGNSA. Between the trimmed V and J ends, which lost 4 bases and 5 bases, there was a span of 8 bases. The CDR3 is made up of 12 amino acids. For the CDR3, the DNA is TGTGCCAGCAGCTCTGGGCTGGAGACCCAGTACTTC. It translates to CASSSGLETQYF.

The chain uses TRBV7-9 and TRBJ1-2; D not resolved. The CDR3 has 14 amino acids. Per the germline V gene, CDR1 is SEHNR and CDR2 is FQNEAQ (reference sequence). V lost 4 bases, J lost 3 bases, and 12 bases lay in between. CDR3 nucleotides: TGTGCCAGCAGCTCGGGGAGCCTATACTATGGCTACACCTTC. It encodes CASSSGSLYYGYTF.

This clone has only one observation. The DNA for the CDR3 is TGTGCCAGTAGTATCGGGACAGGGCGCGCTGAAGCTTTCTTT. Translation gives CASSIGTGRAEAFF. The rearrangement uses TRBV19 and TRBJ1-1, with 9 bases identical to TRBD1. Germline V lookup: CDR1 LNHDA, CDR2 SQIVND (reference sequence). This CDR3 contains 14 residues. The ends lost 3 bases at V and 6 bases at J; junction bases unmatched: 5.

The chain is built from TRBV9 and TRBJ1-1; 7 bases are a match to TRBD1. This CDR3 is built from 14 residues. V gave up 7 bases and J gave up 1 base; unmatched junction bases: 7. Germline V gene sequence: CDR1 SGDLS, CDR2 YYNGEE. In nucleotides, the CDR3 is TGTGCCAGCTCCAGGGGGGCGCAGAACACTGAAGCTTTCTTT. Residues: CASSRGAQNTEAFF.

This chain connects TRBV28 to TRBJ1-2; D not certain. V lost 8 bases, J lost 2 bases, and 9 bases lay in between. Germline lookup yields CDR1 MDHEN and CDR2 SYDVKM. CDR3 length equals 12 residues. As DNA, the CDR3 is TGTGCCAGCGGGAGCCTAAACTATGGCTACACCTTC. Its translation: CASGSLNYGYTF.

The CDR3 DNA follows: TGTGCCTGGAGTGTACAGAGCAATCAGCCCCAGCATTTT. Translating gives CAWSVQSNQPQHF. J is TRBJ1-5 and V is TRBV30; no clear D gene. Per germline, CDR1 GTSNPN and CDR2 SVGIG (reference sequence). Trimming stripped 0 bases from V and 1 base from J, with 4 bases between. This CDR3 has 13 residues. Full variable domain (remainder filled in from reference TRBV30 and TRBJ1-5): SQTIHQWPATLVQPVGSPLSLECTVEGTSNPNLYWYRQAAGRGLQLLFYSVGIGQISSEVPQNLSASRPQDRQFILSSKKLLLSDSGFYLCAWSVQSNQPQHFGDGTRLSIL.

This clone appeared once. The chain uses TRBV6-6 and TRBJ2-7; 10 positions agree with TRBD1. V dropped 2 bases and J dropped 5; count of bases not matched to a gene: 3. CDR1 and CDR2 (germline): MNHNY, SVGAGI (reference sequence). This CDR3 contains 14 residues. The CDR3 reads CASSYPTGGDEQYF. DNA for the CDR3: TGTGCCAGCAGTTACCCGACAGGGGGCGACGAGCAGTACTTC.

V gene TRBV5-1 combines with J gene TRBJ1-1; D is uncertain. V lost 5 bases and J lost 5, with 13 bases in between. Germline assignment: CDR1 SGHRS and CDR2 YFSETQ. This CDR3 region has 13 residues. Here the CDR3 reads CASSPRVGTEAFF. CDR3 in DNA: TGCGCCAGCAGTCCGAGGGTCGGGACTGAAGCTTTCTTT.

The sample holds one count of this clone. J is TRBJ2-2 and V is TRBV2; maybe TRBD2 (6 bases). Per the germline V gene, CDR1 is SNHLY and CDR2 is FYNNEI. The CDR3 totals 16 residues. V dropped 2 bases and J dropped 0 bases, with 10 bases sitting between them. The CDR3 region is CASSELGLANTGELFF. The CDR3 region has the DNA TGTGCCAGCAGTGAATTGGGACTGGCGAACACCGGGGAGCTGTTTTTT.

The rearrangement uses TRBV7-9 and TRBJ1-6; D possibly corresponds to TRBD1 (5 bases). The CDR3 runs 12 residues. Trimming removed 1 base from V and 16 bases from J, with 11 bases in between. Germline V CDR1 and CDR2: SEHNR, FQNEAQ (reference sequence). DNA for the CDR3: TGTGCCAGCAGCTTAGGGAGGGGCCCACTCCACTTT. Translation gives CASSLGRGPLHF.

The chain carries TRBV19 and TRBJ2-7; 7 bases are shared with TRBD1. Germline CDR1 LNHDA, CDR2 SQIVND (reference sequence). The CDR3 length is 14 residues. The V gene end was trimmed by 6 bases and the J gene end by 6 bases; junction bases not matched to a gene: 11. CDR3 loop: CASSQTGDGGEQYF. The CDR3, as DNA: TGTGCCAGTAGCCAAACAGGGGACGGTGGCGAGCAGTACTTC.

This clone was seen a single time. This chain connects TRBV29-1 to TRBJ1-2; no clear D gene. V gave up 4 bases and J gave up 2 bases, with 8 bases separating them. Looked up from germline, CDR1 is SQVTM and CDR2 is ANQGSEA. CDR3 length: 12 amino acids. The CDR3 DNA reads TGCAGCGTTGTGAGACTGAACTATGGCTACACCTTC. Translation: CSVVRLNYGYTF.

The V gene is TRBV6-5, the J gene TRBJ1-1, with D hard to call. Germline V CDR1 and CDR2: MNHEY, SVGAGI. V was pared by 5 bases and J by 6 bases, with 10 bases between. This CDR3 has 12 amino acids. CDR3 loop: CASSRTDAEAFF. In nucleotides, the CDR3 is TGTGCCAGCAGTAGAACAGATGCTGAAGCTTTCTTT.

The CDR3 coding sequence is TGTGCCTGGAGTTACCCGGGACAGGGGCGGCCCGGGGAGCTGTTTTTT. Protein product: CAWSYPGQGRPGELFF. The chain carries TRBV30 and TRBJ2-2; 10 nucleotides align to TRBD1. CDR1 is GTSNPN and CDR2 is SVGIG in the germline V gene (reference sequence). The CDR3 has 16 amino acids. The trim removed 2 bases at V and 6 bases at J, leaving 9 bases unmatched.

The V gene is TRBV19, the J gene TRBJ2-1, with D perhaps TRBD2 (5 bases). V lost 9 bases to trimming and J lost 4 bases, with 19 bases between them. CDR3 length equals 15 residues. CDR1 is LNHDA, CDR2 SQIVND, per germline (reference sequence). CDR3 region: CARLTGLALYNEQFF. CDR3 nucleotide sequence: TGTGCCAGGCTGACCGGACTTGCGCTTTACAATGAGCAGTTCTTC.

The chain employs TRBV10-3 and TRBJ1-4; a weak D match, TRBD1 (5 bases). Germline V gives CDR1 ENHRY, CDR2 SYGVKD. V lost 3 bases to trimming and J lost 13 bases, with 15 bases between them. The CDR3 contains 13 residues. The CDR3 coding sequence is TGTGCCATCAGTGATGCACAGGCCGGGGGACTGTTTTTT. Protein sequence: CAISDAQAGGLFF.

This chain uses TRBV7-9 with TRBJ1-2; D unclear. Trimming stripped 5 bases from V and 4 bases from J, with 14 bases between. The germline gives CDR1 SEHNR, CDR2 FQNEAQ (reference sequence). The CDR3 covers 14 residues. CDR3 nucleotide sequence: TGTGCCAGCAGCCGGGAGGGTCCAGTCTATGGCTACACCTTC. Protein product: CASSREGPVYGYTF.

This clone was detected only a few times. This chain uses TRBV27 with TRBJ1-2; 7 positions agree with TRBD1. This CDR3 has 14 amino acids. Germline V gene lookup returns CDR1 MNHEY and CDR2 SMNVEV (reference sequence). The V and J ends lost 5 bases and 4 bases, in that order; junction bases with no gene match: 7. The CDR3 coding sequence is TGTGCCAGCAGTGGCTGGGACAGCGTCTATGGCTACACCTTC. Its translation is CASSGWDSVYGYTF.